This T cell receptor beta chain appears in the sequencing data of a study of identical twins. TCRdb ran MiXCR on the 5' RACE reads and lists one entry per CDR3 protein. The repertoire has roughly 1.6 million distinct CDR3 sequences, under 35% of them found once; the top ten carry over 0.25%. The length of the CDR3 is 14 residues. Per germline, CDR1 MNHEY and CDR2 SMNVEV (reference sequence). Notes on this clonotype: What it binds is not known. Just one base apart from a much larger clone, this may be a read error.

Study conclusions and caveats: Abundant cord blood beta clonotypes carried fewer insertions; memory repertoires showed none.

The source is a newborn girl in good health. Sequences were obtained from cord blood. The J gene is TRBJ2-3, the V gene TRBV27, with TRBD2 as a possible D gene (5 bases). CDR3 sequence reads: CTSSLRTPPDTQYF. The CDR3 DNA reads as TGTACCAGCAGTTTAAGGACTCCCCCAGATACGCAGTATTTT.